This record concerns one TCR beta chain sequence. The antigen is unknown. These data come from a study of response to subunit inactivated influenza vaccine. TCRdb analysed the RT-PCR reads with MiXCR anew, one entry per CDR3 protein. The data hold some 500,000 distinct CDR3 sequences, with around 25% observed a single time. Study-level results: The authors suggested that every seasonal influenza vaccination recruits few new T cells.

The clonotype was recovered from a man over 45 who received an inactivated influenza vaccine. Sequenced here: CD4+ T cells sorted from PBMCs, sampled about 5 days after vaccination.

The CDR3: CSANDRTGGTDTQYF. The CDR3 DNA reads TGCAGTGCTAACGATCGGACAGGGGGCACAGATACGCAGTATTTT. The J gene is TRBJ2-3, the V gene TRBV20-1, with 9 bases identical to TRBD1. Germline CDR1 and CDR2: DFQATT and SNEGSKA (reference sequence). The CDR3 extends over 15 amino acids. Germline trimming cut 4 bases from V and 1 base from J; bases unmatched to any gene: 6.